These T cell receptor beta chains were read from a single sample in a study of brain metastases from non-small cell lung cancer. Sequencing was performed with immunoSEQ multiplex PCR; in TCRdb, only in-frame clones are kept and a portion is missing. This table holds over 1,500 clones, about four fifths found once. The sequenced sample was tissue from a brain metastasis. The source is a donor aged 40 or over with non-small cell lung cancer. Both conserved end residues are part of each CDR3. Fields, in order: D gene, V gene, clone size, J gene, CDR3 DNA, CDR3 protein. D genes are given only for firm matches. A clone size is listed for some rows: how often the clone was seen (once, few, many), or a class if it is expanded.

>-|TRBV25-1|-|TRBJ1-1
TGTGCCAGCAAGCATCTAAGTGAGACTGAAGCTTTCTTT
CASKHLSETEAFF
>TRBD1|TRBV2|-|TRBJ1-2
TGTGCCAGCAGTGGTGGACAGGTACTCAACTATGGCTACACCTTC
CASSGGQVLNYGYTF
>-|TRBV6-5|-|TRBJ2-3
TGTGCCAGCAGTTACCTTGGTACGCAGTATTTT
CASSYLGTQYF
>-|TRBV27|once|TRBJ1-5
TGTGCCAGCAGTGAAATAACGGGATGGGGCCAGCCCCAGCATTTT
CASSEITGWGQPQHF
>-|TRBV19|-|TRBJ1-5
TGTGCCAGTAGAGGGGGGAGGGGTTCGGGCAATCAGCCCCAGCATTTT
CASRGGRGSGNQPQHF
>-|TRBV2|-|TRBJ2-3
TGTGCCAGCAGTGGGAAGGGGGACACAGATACGCAGTATTTT
CASSGKGDTDTQYF
>TRBD2|TRBV7-6|-|TRBJ2-2
TGTGCCAGCAGCTTGACTAGCGGGGGGGCCGGGGAGCTGTTTTTT
CASSLTSGGAGELFF
>-|TRBV2|-|TRBJ2-2
TGTGCCAGCAGTGAAGAGAGTGACACCGGGGAACTGTTTTTT
CASSEESDTGELFF
>-|TRBV9|-|TRBJ2-2
TGTGCCAGCAGCGTAGGGTGGTTGGACGGGGAGTTGTTTTTT
CASSVGWLDGELFF
>-|TRBV6-4|-|TRBJ1-2
TGTGCCAGCACCTCCGGGGGTGGCTACACCTTC
CASTSGGGYTF
>-|TRBV5-1|-|TRBJ1-6
TGCGCCAGCAGCCCAGGCGAGTGGAAGTCACCCCTCCACTTT
CASSPGEWKSPLHF
>-|TRBV5-1|-|TRBJ2-1
TGCGCCAGCAGCTTGATCAGAAACAATGAGCAGTTCTTC
CASSLIRNNEQFF
>-|TRBV5-1|few|TRBJ2-3
TGCGCCAGCAGCTTGCAGAATACAGATACGCAGTATTTT
CASSLQNTDTQYF
>-|TRBV6-5|few|TRBJ1-1
TGTGCCAGCAGTTACTCTCGGGGGGACACTGAAGCTTTCTTT
CASSYSRGDTEAFF
>-|TRBV6-2/TRBV6-3|-|TRBJ2-1
TGTACCAGCAGTTACGATTCAGGAATCTACAATGAGCAGTTCTTC
CTSSYDSGIYNEQFF
>-|TRBV6-2/TRBV6-3|-|TRBJ1-5
TGTGCCAGCAGTTGGGGGCAAGGTCAGCCCCAGCATTTT
CASSWGQGQPQHF
>TRBD1|TRBV19|few|TRBJ2-3
TGTGCCAGTAGTTTAACCGGGACAGGGAGGTTTCAAGATACGCAGTATTTT
CASSLTGTGRFQDTQYF
>-|TRBV7-8|-|TRBJ1-1
TGTGCCAGCAGCTTACCAGGGATCAATGAAGCTTTCTTT
CASSLPGINEAFF
>TRBD1|TRBV6-1|-|TRBJ1-1
TGTGCCAGCAGTGAACTTAACAGGGGAAGGACTGAAGCTTTCTTT
CASSELNRGRTEAFF
>-|TRBV14|-|TRBJ2-2
TGTGCCAGCAGCCCATTCGTGGGGATCGGGGAGCTGTTTTTT
CASSPFVGIGELFF
>TRBD1|TRBV5-5|-|TRBJ2-1
TGTGCCAGCAGCTCCTGGGACAGGGTAAGGGTCAATAAGCAGTTCTTC
CASSSWDRVRVNKQFF
>-|TRBV2|-|TRBJ1-1
TGTGCCAGCAGCCTAGCGAAGGCTTTCTTT
CASSLAKAFF
>-|TRBV12-5|-|TRBJ1-5
TGTGCTAGTGGTTTCGGCCATCAGCCTAGCAATCAGCCCCAGCATTTT
CASGFGHQPSNQPQHF
>TRBD1|TRBV7-9|-|TRBJ1-6
TGTGCCAGCAGCTCAGGACAGGGGTTTTACAATTCACCTCTCCACTTT
CASSSGQGFYNSPLHF
>-|TRBV7-2|-|TRBJ2-7
TGTGCCAGCAGCGGCGCGACAGGAACCTACGAGCAGTACTTC
CASSGATGTYEQYF
>TRBD1|TRBV5-1|-|TRBJ2-3
TGCGCCAGCAGCCCAGGGACAGGGGGCGCACTAATAGATACGCAGTATTTT
CASSPGTGGALIDTQYF
>-|TRBV21-1|-|TRBJ2-3
TGTGCCAGCAGTAAACCCCGGACTAGCGGGGGGGACACAGATACGCAGTATTTT
CASSKPRTSGGDTDTQYF
>-|TRBV5-1|few|TRBJ2-3
TGCGCCAGCAGCTTGGGGGGGAGCACAGATACGCAGTATTTT
CASSLGGSTDTQYF
>-|TRBV10-2|-|TRBJ2-3
TGCGCCAGCAGTGATGGCCAGGGACGCACAGATACGCAGTATTTT
CASSDGQGRTDTQYF
>TRBD1|TRBV13|-|TRBJ2-1
TGTGCCAGCAGCGACCGACAGGGTAGTATCGATAAGCAGTTCTTC
CASSDRQGSIDKQFF
>-|TRBV7-9|-|TRBJ1-2
TGTGCCAGCAGCGAACAACGGACAGCTAACTATGGCTACACCTTC
CASSEQRTANYGYTF
>-|TRBV11-3|-|TRBJ2-2
TGTGCCAGCAGCCCAACAGGGAGTAACTCCGGGGAGCTGTTTTTT
CASSPTGSNSGELFF
>TRBD2|TRBV14|-|TRBJ2-5
TGTGCCAGCAGCCTTAGACTAGCAGTGATCCAAGAGACCCAGTACTTC
CASSLRLAVIQETQYF
>-|TRBV4-1|-|TRBJ2-3
TGCGCCAGCAGCCTCTCTAGCTCGCCGGGAGATACGCAGTATTTT
CASSLSSSPGDTQYF
>-|TRBV11-1|-|TRBJ1-4
TGTGCCAGCAGCCCGGACAGTCCTAATGAAAAACTGTTTTTT
CASSPDSPNEKLFF
>TRBD1|TRBV4-1|-|TRBJ2-5
TGCGCCAGCAGCCAAACAGGGGGCAGAGAGACCCAGTACTTC
CASSQTGGRETQYF
>-|TRBV7-9|-|TRBJ1-3
TGTGCCAGCAGCTTCTTACCCTTCTCTGGAAATACCATATATTTT
CASSFLPFSGNTIYF